Presented here are 18 T cell receptor beta chains from one specimen sequenced in a study of blood T cell repertoires in COVID-19. Data came from immunoSEQ multiplex PCR; TCRdb stores just in-frame clones and leaves some out. This table holds approximately 250,000 clones, 65% to 90% found once. Sequencing was performed on PBMCs or T cells enriched from blood (not recorded which). The receptors here all came from a woman aged 45-65 years with acute COVID-19.

This clone has more than one count but fewer than ten. The rearrangement joins TRBV5-6 to TRBJ1-6; 8 bases are shared with TRBD1. V was clipped by 4 bases and J by 7 bases; unmatched bases: 10. This CDR3 has 16 residues. The germline CDR1 and CDR2 sequences are SGHDT and YYEEEE. CDR3 amino acids: CASSHTGTGRNSPLHF. The CDR3 DNA reads TGTGCCAGCAGCCATACGGGGACAGGCCGAAATTCACCCCTCCACTTT.

The chain has TRBV15 and TRBJ1-1; no clear D. CDR3 size: 15 residues. CDR1 is LNHNV, CDR2 YYDKDF, per germline (reference sequence). The V end lost 2 bases, the J end lost 1 base, and 11 bases lay between the germline ends. The CDR3: CATSRTITENTEAFF. DNA of the CDR3: TGTGCCACCAGCAGAACGATAACAGAGAACACTGAAGCTTTCTTT.

A note on this clone: Distinct nucleotide sequences in the sample also encode this CDR3. The CDR3 sequence is CASSQDGGMNTEAFF. The CDR3 region has the DNA TGTGCCAGCAGCCAAGATGGAGGTATGAACACTGAAGCTTTCTTT. The chain couples TRBV3-1 (or the pseudogene TRBV3-2) to TRBJ1-1; D gene uncertain. V lost 0 bases to trimming and J lost 0 bases, with 8 bases between them. Germline CDR1 and CDR2: LGHDT and YNNKEL (reference sequence). This CDR3 spans 15 amino acids.

This chain links TRBV10-1 with TRBJ2-5; 13 bases line up with TRBD2. The CDR3 spans 15 residues. V lost 6 bases, J lost 2 bases, and 3 bases stayed unmatched. CDR1 WNHNN and CDR2 SYGVQD come from the germline V gene (reference sequence). CDR3 sequence: CASSTGLAGQETQYF. CDR3 coding DNA: TGCGCCAGCAGCACGGGACTAGCGGGACAAGAGACCCAGTACTTC.

The rearrangement uses TRBV28 and TRBJ1-4; D is uncertain. Trimming shortened V by 6 bases and J by 4 bases, and 18 bases separated the two germline ends. CDR3 size: 16 residues. Germline V gene sequence: CDR1 MDHEN, CDR2 SYDVKM. The CDR3 protein is CASSSSARFSNEKLFF. In DNA form, the CDR3 reads TGTGCCAGCAGCTCATCTGCACGATTCAGTAATGAAAAACTGTTTTTT.

The J gene is TRBJ1-4, the V gene TRBV5-8; a weak D match, TRBD1 (5 bases). V lost 0 bases and J 10 bases, leaving 7 bases between the germline ends. The germline CDR1 and CDR2 sequences are SGHTS and YDEGEE. This CDR3 has 12 residues. CDR3 DNA: TGTGCCAGCAGCTTGGCCGGGGGAAAACTGTTTTTT. Encoded protein: CASSLAGGKLFF.

The chain carries TRBV7-8 and TRBJ2-2, with 7 bases aligning to TRBD1. Unmatched junction bases numbered 10, after V lost 3 bases and J lost 6 bases. The germline V gene has CDR1 SGHVS and CDR2 FQNEAQ. The CDR3 spans 16 residues. In nucleotides, the CDR3 is TGTGCCAGCAGCTTTTCCGGGACAGCTAACGCCGGGGAGCTGTTTTTT. This sequence encodes CASSFSGTANAGELFF. Full variable domain (outside the CDR3, taken from reference TRBV7-8 and TRBJ2-2): GAGVSQSPRYKVAKRGQDVALRCDPISGHVSLFWYQQALGQGPEFLTYFQNEAQLDKSGLPSDRFFAERPEGSVSTLKIQRTQQEDSAVYLCASSFSGTANAGELFFGEGSRLTVL.

This chain connects TRBV19 to TRBJ2-7, with D perhaps TRBD1 (7 bases). This CDR3 region has 15 residues. The germline CDR1 and CDR2 sequences are LNHDA and SQIVND (reference sequence). Trimming stripped 2 bases from V and 5 bases from J, with 16 bases between. The CDR3 nucleotides are TGTGCCAGTAGTATATACGGGGGCCAGGGGGACGAGCAGTACTTC. Its protein is CASSIYGGQGDEQYF.

The genes are TRBV7-2 and TRBJ2-7, with D possibly being TRBD1 (5 bases). Germline V gene lookup returns CDR1 SGHTA and CDR2 FQGNSA. The CDR3 extends over 15 amino acids. V was shortened by 1 base and J by 2 bases, with 12 bases between the two germline ends. CDR3 in amino acids: CASSLDPGPTYEQYF. In DNA, the CDR3 is TGTGCCAGCAGCTTAGATCCAGGGCCCACCTACGAGCAGTACTTC.

J is TRBJ1-1 and V is TRBV12-3 or TRBV12-4; possibly TRBD1 for D (6 bases). The CDR3 contains 12 residues. V dropped 3 bases and J dropped 11 bases, with 13 bases sitting between them. The CDR3 coding sequence is TGTGCCAGCAGTTTTCAACAGGGTTTGGCTTTCTTT. It codes for CASSFQQGLAFF.

V is TRBV12-3 or TRBV12-4 and J is TRBJ1-3; D call uncertain. The length of the CDR3 is 11 residues. Trimming removed 5 bases at V and 11 bases at J, with 10 bases between. CDR3 loop: CASSPFGAIYF. DNA for the CDR3: TGTGCCAGCAGTCCCTTCGGGGCCATATATTTT.

This chain links TRBV2 with TRBJ1-1, with D unresolved. With 3 bases removed from V and 0 bases from J, the gap between germline ends came to 8 bases. Germline V CDR1 and CDR2: SNHLY, FYNNEI. CDR3 length: 14 amino acids. DNA for the CDR3: TGTGCCAGCAGTGATTCAGGCATGAACACTGAAGCTTTCTTT. Translation gives CASSDSGMNTEAFF.

The rearrangement uses TRBV11-2 and TRBJ1-2, with 8 bases matching TRBD1. CDR1 and CDR2 (germline): SGHAT, FQNNGV. This CDR3 is built from 15 residues. V lost 0 bases, J lost 5 bases, and 5 bases stayed unmatched. The CDR3 reads CASSLDRDRFYGYTF. The CDR3 DNA follows: TGTGCCAGCAGCTTAGATCGGGACAGGTTTTATGGCTACACCTTC.

The chain carries TRBV7-9 and TRBJ2-3; D is undetermined. Trimming removed 6 bases at V and 7 bases at J, with 11 bases between. Looked up from germline, CDR1 is SEHNR and CDR2 is FQNEAQ (reference sequence). This CDR3 region has 12 residues. CDR3 sequence reads: CASSRTPNTQYF. As DNA, the CDR3 is TGTGCCAGCAGTAGAACCCCGAATACGCAGTATTTT. Supplemented by reference TRBV7-9 and TRBJ2-3, the full variable domain reads DTGVSQNPRHKITKRGQNVTFRCDPISEHNRLYWYRQTLGQGPEFLTYFQNEAQLEKSRLLSDRFSAERPKGSFSTLEIQRTEQGDSAMYLCASSRTPNTQYFGPGTRLTVL.

V is TRBV9 and J is TRBJ1-2; no firm D call. CDR3 size: 13 residues. The V end lost 0 bases, the J end lost 1 base, and 4 bases lay between the germline ends. CDR1 is SGDLS, CDR2 YYNGEE, per germline. CDR3 sequence: CASSVDSNYGYTF. The CDR3 DNA reads as TGTGCCAGCAGCGTAGACAGTAACTATGGCTACACCTTC. The full variable domain, with the rest looked up from reference TRBV9 and TRBJ1-2, is DSGVTQTPKHLITATGQRVTLRCSPRSGDLSVYWYQQSLDQGLQFLIQYYNGEERAKGNILERFSAQQFPDLHSELNLSSLELGDSALYFCASSVDSNYGYTFGSGTRLTVV.

In this sample, this clone turned up a few times. The V gene is TRBV10-2, the J gene TRBJ1-1, with TRBD1 as a possible D gene (6 bases). This CDR3 has 14 amino acids. Trimming shortened V by 4 bases and J by 3 bases, and 12 bases separated the two germline ends. CDR1 WSHSY and CDR2 SAAADI come from the germline V gene. The CDR3 DNA reads TGCGCCAGCAGTGTAGGGGGACGGCACACTGAAGCTTTCTTT. Translation: CASSVGGRHTEAFF.

The V gene is TRBV5-1, the J gene TRBJ1-1; D uncertain. The ends were cut back, 0 bases at V and 7 bases at J, with 10 bases in the middle. This CDR3 region has 13 residues. Looked up from germline, CDR1 is SGHRS and CDR2 is YFSETQ. CDR3 nucleotides: TGCGCCAGCAGCTTGGGGGAGCAGCTTGAAGCTTTCTTT. Residues: CASSLGEQLEAFF. Based on the CDR3 plus reference TRBV5-1 and TRBJ1-1, the full variable domain is KAGVTQTPRYLIKTRGQQVTLSCSPISGHRSVSWYQQTPGQGLQFLFEYFSETQRNKGNFPGRFSGRQFSNSRSEMNVSTLELGDSALYLCASSLGEQLEAFFGQGTRLTVV.

The CDR3 DNA reads as TGTGCCAGCTCACCTTACGACAGGGGCTGGAATCAGCCCCAGCATTTT. Protein sequence: CASSPYDRGWNQPQHF. J is TRBJ1-5 and V is TRBV18; 8 nucleotides match TRBD1. Germline V gene data show CDR1 as KGHSH and CDR2 as LQKENI. Losses at the gene ends were 3 bases for V and 4 bases for J; bases not matched to a gene: 8. The CDR3 has 16 amino acids.